What follows are 21 T cell receptor beta chains derived from one specimen sequenced in a study of CD8 T cells in Susac syndrome. An input of about 0.5 to 1 ug of RNA was subjected to reverse transcription using random hexamers. TCRdb re-analysed the immunoSEQ multiplex PCR reads in MiXCR, keeping a single row per CDR3 protein. The repertoire has some 170,000 distinct CDR3 sequences, around 94% of them found once; the top ten carry 0.099%. The specimen sequenced was CD4+ T cells from PBMCs. The receptors were gathered from a human donor with Susac syndrome.

The chain joins TRBV20-1 to TRBJ1-1; D unresolved. The CDR3 totals 15 residues. The germline V and J ends were trimmed by 0 bases and 11 bases, with 22 bases remaining between them. Germline V lookup: CDR1 DFQATT, CDR2 SNEGSKA (reference sequence). CDR3 residues: CSARDGLRGSLPAFF. For the CDR3, the DNA is TGCAGTGCTAGAGATGGGCTGCGGGGTTCATTGCCGGCTTTCTTT.

The chain has TRBV7-8 and TRBJ2-2; D uncertain. Looked up from germline, CDR1 is SGHVS and CDR2 is FQNEAQ. The CDR3 contains 15 residues. Trimming removed 8 bases at V and 1 base at J, with 14 bases between. This chain's CDR3 is CASEAFRVNTGELFF. CDR3 nucleotides: TGTGCCAGCGAGGCATTTAGGGTGAACACCGGGGAGCTGTTTTTT.

V is TRBV5-1 and J is TRBJ1-1; D may be TRBD1 (5 bases). From germline, CDR1 is SGHRS and CDR2 YFSETQ. Trimming removed 0 bases at V and 5 bases at J, with 17 bases between. The CDR3 is 16 residues long. As DNA, the CDR3 is TGCGCCAGCAGCTTGGTCTTCGCCAGGGATGGAACTGAAGCTTTCTTT. It translates to CASSLVFARDGTEAFF.

This clonotype was counted a single time. The chain links TRBV15 to TRBJ1-4, with 9 bases aligning to TRBD1. The CDR3 is 15 residues long. Germline V gene lookup returns CDR1 LNHNV and CDR2 YYDKDF (reference sequence). V shed 1 base, J shed 6 bases, and the junction held 3 bases outside the gene matches. The CDR3 DNA sequence: TGTGCCACCAGCAGAGGAGACAGGGGGGATGAAAAACTGTTTTTT. Its protein product is CATSRGDRGDEKLFF.

The gene calls are TRBV7-9 and TRBJ2-1; 9 bases are shared with TRBD2. V shed 5 bases, J shed 6 bases, and the junction held 5 bases outside the gene matches. CDR1 is SEHNR, CDR2 FQNEAQ, per germline (reference sequence). CDR3 length equals 14 residues. As DNA, the CDR3 is TGTGCCAGCAGCCCGGGACTAGCTGCCAATGAGCAGTTCTTC. As protein: CASSPGLAANEQFF.

DNA of the CDR3: TGTGCCAGCAGACCTGGACAGGTTGATCAGCCCCAGCATTTT. It codes for CASRPGQVDQPQHF. The chain combines TRBV12-3 or TRBV12-4 with TRBJ1-5; 7 bases agree with TRBD1. The length of the CDR3 is 14 residues. The V and J ends lost 6 bases and 5 bases, in that order; junction bases with no gene match: 7.

The J gene is TRBJ1-1, the V gene TRBV5-1; D perhaps matches TRBD1 (5 bases). Germline V gene lookup returns CDR1 SGHRS and CDR2 YFSETQ. This CDR3 has 14 amino acids. V dropped 4 bases and J dropped 1 base, with 11 bases sitting between them. CDR3 sequence: CASSRSGGNTEAFF. Here the CDR3 DNA reads TGCGCCAGCAGCCGCTCGGGGGGGAACACTGAAGCTTTCTTT.

This chain joins TRBV9 and TRBJ2-7, with D hard to call. The CDR3 totals 15 residues. The V and J ends lost 0 bases and 2 bases respectively, with 12 bases between them. Germline lookup yields CDR1 SGDLS and CDR2 YYNGEE. The CDR3 is CASSVGDSVTYEQYF. CDR3 in DNA: TGTGCCAGCAGCGTAGGGGATTCCGTGACCTACGAGCAGTACTTC.

The chain employs TRBV5-1 and TRBJ2-7, with TRBD1 identical over 7 bases. The CDR3 consists of 13 residues. The junction had 5 bases not matched to a gene; V was cut back by 4 bases and J by 4 bases. Germline-derived CDR1 and CDR2 are SGHRS and YFSETQ. The CDR3 loop is CASSIRDRYEQYF. The CDR3 DNA reads as TGCGCCAGCAGCATCCGGGACAGATACGAGCAGTACTTC. The whole variable domain, remainder taken from reference TRBV5-1 and TRBJ2-7, is KAGVTQTPRYLIKTRGQQVTLSCSPISGHRSVSWYQQTPGQGLQFLFEYFSETQRNKGNFPGRFSGRQFSNSRSEMNVSTLELGDSALYLCASSIRDRYEQYFGPGTRLTVT.

V is TRBV28 and J is TRBJ1-2, with no clear D. This CDR3 spans 13 amino acids. CDR1 and CDR2 from the germline V gene are MDHEN and SYDVKM. Trimming left V 3 bases short and J 4 bases short, with 9 bases between. CDR3 coding DNA: TGTGCCAGCAGTTTTCCCCTCCTCTATGGCTACACCTTC. Its translation: CASSFPLLYGYTF.

The rearrangement uses TRBV23-1 and TRBJ1-5, with TRBD1 as a possible D gene (6 bases). TRBV23-1 belongs to the ORF category, with a function that is uncertain. The CDR3 is made up of 17 amino acids. The V end was cut by 2 bases, the J end by 0 bases, with 14 bases between. The CDR3 nucleotides are TGCGCCAGCAGTCAACCGGGGGCGGGATCTAGCAATCAGCCCCAGCATTTT. Protein product: CASSQPGAGSSNQPQHF.

This clonotype was seen only once. The chain recombines TRBV7-2 with TRBJ2-3; 11 nucleotides agree with TRBD2. The junction had 1 base not matched to a gene; V was cut back by 1 base and J by 4 bases. CDR3 length equals 15 residues. The germline V gene has CDR1 SGHTA and CDR2 FQGNSA. The chain's CDR3 is CASSLGSGRADTQYF. The CDR3 DNA sequence: TGTGCCAGCAGCTTAGGTAGCGGGAGGGCAGATACGCAGTATTTT.

This clonotype showed up just once. V and J are TRBV18 and TRBJ1-5; the D gene is possibly TRBD1 (5 bases). Trimming removed 3 bases at V and 6 bases at J, with 15 bases between. This CDR3 has 15 residues. Germline CDR1 reads KGHSH; CDR2 reads LQKENI. CDR3 coding DNA: TGTGCCAGCTCACCTTCCAGGGCCGAGGTTCAGCCCCAGCATTTT. It encodes CASSPSRAEVQPQHF.

The V and J genes are TRBV3-1 and TRBJ2-1, with a weak D call TRBD2 (5 bases). The germline V gene encodes CDR1 LGHDT and CDR2 YNNKEL (reference sequence). Trimming cost V 4 bases and J 4 bases, with 14 bases left between them. CDR3 size: 15 residues. In nucleotides, the CDR3 is TGTGCCAGCAGCCCTAGGGCGTCGGGATACAATGAGCAGTTCTTC. Its translation: CASSPRASGYNEQFF.

The chain employs TRBV28 and TRBJ2-1; the D gene is possibly TRBD1 (5 bases). Deletions cut 4 bases from V and 0 bases from J, with 19 bases between. The CDR3 contains 18 residues. Per germline, CDR1 MDHEN and CDR2 SYDVKM. The CDR3 DNA follows: TGTGCCAGCAGTTACTTCCCCGCAGGGCCTAGCTCCTACAATGAGCAGTTCTTC. It specifies CASSYFPAGPSSYNEQFF.

The genes are TRBV28 and TRBJ1-1, with no clear D. V was shortened by 6 bases and J by 2 bases, with 16 bases between the two germline ends. Germline V lookup: CDR1 MDHEN, CDR2 SYDVKM. This CDR3 has 15 residues. CDR3 in amino acids: CASRLTPGVNTEAFF. The CDR3 DNA is TGTGCCAGCAGACTGACTCCCGGAGTCAACACTGAAGCTTTCTTT.

The gene calls are TRBV5-1 and TRBJ1-1, with D possibly TRBD1 on 5 matching bases. The ends were cut back, 4 bases at V and 0 bases at J, with 10 bases in the middle. This CDR3 region has 14 residues. CDR1 and CDR2 from the germline V gene are SGHRS and YFSETQ. CDR3 sequence: CASSLQVLNTEAFF. The CDR3 DNA follows: TGCGCCAGCAGCCTACAGGTTTTGAACACTGAAGCTTTCTTT.

The chain combines TRBV24-1 with TRBJ2-3; D uncertain. Per germline, CDR1 KGHDR and CDR2 SFDVKD. Trimming removed 6 bases at V and 4 bases at J, with 10 bases between. This CDR3 comprises 13 residues. The CDR3 coding sequence is TGTGCCACCAGTCGCGTAGGCTCAGATACGCAGTATTTT. It yields the protein CATSRVGSDTQYF.

The chain is built from TRBV7-9 and TRBJ2-1; TRBD2 aligns across 10 bases. CDR3 size: 16 residues. The junction had 9 bases not matched to a gene; V was cut back by 6 bases and J by 4 bases. CDR1 and CDR2 from the germline V gene are SEHNR and FQNEAQ (reference sequence). The CDR3 region is CASSTIAGGGYNEQFF. The CDR3 region has the DNA TGTGCCAGCAGTACAATAGCGGGAGGCGGGTACAATGAGCAGTTCTTC.

This chain joins TRBV30 and TRBJ2-1, with 14 positions matching TRBD2. The V gene end was trimmed by 3 bases and the J gene end by 5 bases; junction bases not matched to a gene: 3. This CDR3 region has 15 residues. The germline gives CDR1 GTSNPN, CDR2 SVGIG (reference sequence). The chain's CDR3 is CAWSPGLAGDNEQFF. In DNA, the CDR3 is TGTGCCTGGAGCCCGGGACTAGCGGGGGACAATGAGCAGTTCTTC. The complete variable domain, with remaining parts taken from reference TRBV30 and TRBJ2-1, reads SQTIHQWPATLVQPVGSPLSLECTVEGTSNPNLYWYRQAAGRGLQLLFYSVGIGQISSEVPQNLSASRPQDRQFILSSKKLLLSDSGFYLCAWSPGLAGDNEQFFGPGTRLTVL.

This clonotype was recorded only once. This chain links TRBV7-9 with TRBJ2-1; D uncertain. CDR1 is SEHNR and CDR2 is FQNEAQ in the germline V gene (reference sequence). V lost 1 base and J 9 bases, leaving 4 bases between the germline ends. The CDR3 sequence is 11 residues long. The CDR3 DNA follows: TGTGCCAGCAGCTTAGAGGTTGAGCAGTTCTTC. Protein sequence: CASSLEVEQFF.